This is a list of T cell receptor beta chains from one sample in a study of shared clonotypes between healthy human individuals. The repertoire was sequenced with immunoSEQ multiplex PCR; TCRdb's copy has only in-frame clones and lacks some. The sample shows 950,000 to 1,300,000 clones, around 75% of them seen only once. Material: memory CD4+ T cells sorted from blood. All receptors come from a man younger than 35 in good health. The CDR3 runs from the conserved cysteine through the conserved F or W. Each record gives: D gene, clone size, J gene, V gene, CDR3 DNA, CDR3 protein. The D gene is left open where the match is weak. Only part of the rows carry a size: once, few, many, or a class if the clone is expanded.

>.|few|TRBJ2-1|TRBV5-1
TGCGCCAGCAGCTTAGTGACTAGGGACAATGAGCAGTTCTTC
CASSLVTRDNEQFF
>.|.|TRBJ1-4|TRBV2
TGTGCCAGCAGTGCTCGTGGTGTTAATGAAAAACTGTTTTTT
CASSARGVNEKLFF
>TRBD1|.|TRBJ1-2|TRBV14
TGTGCCAGCAGCCAAGACAGGGGGCTTGGCTACACCTTC
CASSQDRGLGYTF
>.|.|TRBJ2-2|TRBV4-3
TGCGCCAGCAGCCAAGATCTCGGTACGGCCACCGGGGAGCTGTTTTTT
CASSQDLGTATGELFF
>.|many|TRBJ1-5|TRBV6-1
TGTGCCAGCAGTGAAGTCGGGGCCCAGCATTTT
CASSEVGAQHF
>.|.|TRBJ2-4|TRBV2
TGTGCCAGCAACACAGGGTTGGGTACAGTAGACATTCAGTACTTC
CASNTGLGTVDIQYF
>TRBD2|.|TRBJ2-1|TRBV4-1
TGCGCCAGCAGCCAAGGGGAGGGCCCCTCCAATGAGCAGTTCTTC
CASSQGEGPSNEQFF
>.|.|TRBJ1-6|TRBV6-5
TGTGCCAGCAAAGAACAGGGTGCCTCACCCCTCCACTTT
CASKEQGASPLHF
>TRBD1|.|TRBJ2-5|TRBV6-1
TGTGCCAGCAGGGGACAGGTAGCCCAAGAGACCCAGTACTTC
CASRGQVAQETQYF
>.|.|TRBJ1-6|TRBV6-1
TGTGCCAGCAGTGAAATGGCATCCGATCCCTATAATTCACCCCTCCACTTT
CASSEMASDPYNSPLHF
>TRBD1|.|TRBJ1-1|TRBV5-1
TGCGCCAGCAGCTACGCCGGGACAGGGTCGACTGAAGCTTTCTTT
CASSYAGTGSTEAFF
>.|few|TRBJ1-1|TRBV6-1
TGTGCCAGCAGTCAAGCAGGGTGGTATAAACCGGACACTGAAGCTTTCTTT
CASSQAGWYKPDTEAFF
>TRBD2|.|TRBJ2-1|TRBV7-2
TGTGCCAGCAGCCTCCTAGCGGGGGGGGGTTTCAATGAGCAGTTCTTC
CASSLLAGGGFNEQFF
>.|.|TRBJ1-6|TRBV6-5
TGTGCCAGCAGTTCCGGGACCTATAATTCACCCCTCCACTTT
CASSSGTYNSPLHF
>.|many|TRBJ1-1|TRBV29-1
TGCAGCGTTGGGGGCCGGACTAAAGCTTTCTTT
CSVGGRTKAFF
>.|.|TRBJ2-1|TRBV29-1
TGCAGCGTTGAAGCGGCCAACGTGCGGGAGCAGTTCTTC
CSVEAANVREQFF
>.|once|TRBJ2-1|TRBV2
TGTGCCAGCATTGGATACAATGAGCAGTTCTTC
CASIGYNEQFF
>.|.|TRBJ1-6|TRBV6-5
TGTGCCACCGGGGGGGAGGGGCTCAAAAATTCACCCCTCCACTTT
CATGGEGLKNSPLHF
>TRBD2|.|TRBJ2-5|TRBV2
TGTGCCAGCAGTCAAACTAGCGGGGTCGCATCCAGGACCCAGTACTTC
CASSQTSGVASRTQYF
>.|.|TRBJ2-1|TRBV4-3
TGCGCCAGCAGCCAGTACAATGAGCAGTTCTTC
CASSQYNEQFF
>.|.|TRBJ1-3|TRBV5-1
TGCGCCAGCAGCTTCGATTTGAGCTCTGGAAACACCATATATTTT
CASSFDLSSGNTIYF
>.|.|TRBJ2-7|TRBV2
TGTGCCAGCAGAGACACCCTAGGGGACGAGCAGTACTTC
CASRDTLGDEQYF
>.|.|TRBJ2-5|TRBV30
TGTGCCTGGAGTGTATTTGTAGGGGGGCGTCTGGAGACCCAGTACTTC
CAWSVFVGGRLETQYF
>.|.|TRBJ1-2|TRBV30
TGTGCCTGGAGTGTCTATAACTATGGCTACACCTTC
CAWSVYNYGYTF